A single sample gave rise to the 13 T cell receptor beta chains below, sequenced in a study of blood T cell repertoires in COVID-19. Measured with immunoSEQ multiplex PCR; TCRdb has only the in-frame clones, and not every one. The sample includes approximately 300,000 clones, around 90% of them seen just once. Material: peripheral blood. The receptors stem from a woman in her thirties with COVID-19, enrolled during active disease.

V usage is TRBV15 and J usage is TRBJ1-2; no clear D. Trimming removed 8 bases from V and 8 bases from J, with 21 bases in between. The CDR3 spans 14 residues. CDR1 is LNHNV and CDR2 is YYDKDF in the germline V gene (reference sequence). The CDR3 sequence: CATSDTRVLGGYTF. CDR3 coding DNA: TGTGCCACCTCTGATACTAGGGTGTTGGGAGGCTACACCTTC.

CDR3 amino acids: CASTSGTGYEQYF. Written as DNA, the CDR3 is TGTGCCAGCACATCCGGGACAGGCTACGAGCAGTACTTC. The chain employs TRBV27 and TRBJ2-7; TRBD1 aligns across 8 bases. Germline CDR1 reads MNHEY; CDR2 reads SMNVEV (reference sequence). With V trimmed by 7 bases and J by 3 bases, 5 bases remained unmatched. There are 13 residues in the CDR3.

The rearrangement uses TRBV5-6 and TRBJ2-7; D not certain. This CDR3 has 11 residues. CDR1 and CDR2 (germline): SGHDT, YYEEEE. V lost 2 bases and J lost 4, with 4 bases in between. The CDR3 sequence: CASSFEYEQYF. CDR3 coding DNA: TGTGCCAGCAGCTTTGAGTACGAGCAGTACTTC.

The rearrangement uses TRBV19 and TRBJ1-5, with D unresolved. Germline V lookup: CDR1 LNHDA, CDR2 SQIVND (reference sequence). The CDR3 loop spans 15 amino acids. Between the trimmed V and J ends, which lost 3 bases and 3 bases, there was a span of 12 bases. The CDR3 protein is CASSIWPNTNQPQHF. The CDR3 DNA reads as TGTGCCAGTAGTATTTGGCCGAACACCAATCAGCCCCAGCATTTT.

J is TRBJ1-6 and V is TRBV7-2; D ambiguous. This CDR3 is 16 amino acids long. The V end was cut by 5 bases, the J end by 0 bases, with 11 bases between. Germline CDR1 reads SGHTA; CDR2 reads FQGNSA. CDR3 residues: CASSQSGSSYNSPLHF. The CDR3, as DNA: TGTGCCAGCAGCCAATCCGGGAGCTCCTATAATTCACCCCTCCACTTT.

The chain couples TRBV9 to TRBJ2-6; possible D gene TRBD2, 7 bases. Germline values: CDR1 SGDLS, CDR2 YYNGEE. V lost 6 bases and J lost 4, with 20 bases in between. The CDR3 extends over 17 amino acids. The CDR3 reads CASTGGGVALGANVLTF. DNA of the CDR3: TGTGCCAGCACCGGAGGGGGGGTGGCGTTGGGGGCCAACGTCCTGACTTTC.

The genes are TRBV7-2 and TRBJ1-1; 8 bases are shared with TRBD1. In germline, CDR1 is SGHTA, CDR2 FQGNSA. V shed 3 bases and J 1 base; nucleotides not matched to a gene: 1. The length of the CDR3 is 14 residues. The CDR3 spells CASSFDRGNTEAFF. The CDR3, as DNA: TGTGCCAGCAGCTTTGACAGGGGGAACACTGAAGCTTTCTTT.

The rearrangement uses TRBV5-6 and TRBJ2-5, with 10 nucleotides matching TRBD1. Germline V gene lookup returns CDR1 SGHDT and CDR2 YYEEEE. V shed 3 bases, J shed 4 bases, and the junction held 9 bases outside the gene matches. The CDR3 runs 16 residues. CDR3 region: CASSSSTGGGGETQYF. The CDR3 coding sequence is TGTGCCAGCAGCTCCTCGACAGGGGGCGGGGGAGAGACCCAGTACTTC. Full variable domain (remainder filled in from reference TRBV5-6 and TRBJ2-5): DAGVTQSPTHLIKTRGQQVTLRCSPKSGHDTVSWYQQALGQGPQFIFQYYEEEERQRGNFPDRFSGHQFPNYSSELNVNALLLGDSALYLCASSSSTGGGGETQYFGPGTRLLVL.

Written as DNA, the CDR3 is TGTGCCAGCAGCTTAGGATCTAGCGGGAGAGATGAGCAGTACTTC. Its translation is CASSLGSSGRDEQYF. The chain combines TRBV7-2 with TRBJ2-7; TRBD2 aligns across 10 bases. J lost 7 bases, V lost 1 base, and 7 bases had no gene match. Germline-derived CDR1 and CDR2 are SGHTA and FQGNSA. This CDR3 has 15 amino acids. The full variable domain, completed using reference TRBV7-2 and TRBJ2-7, is GAGVSQSPSNKVTEKGKDVELRCDPISGHTALYWYRQSLGQGLEFLIYFQGNSAPDKSGLPSDRFSAERTGGSVSTLTIQRTQQEDSAVYLCASSLGSSGRDEQYFGPGTRLTVT.

This rearrangement joins TRBV5-1 to TRBJ1-1; D may be TRBD1 (5 bases). CDR3 length: 13 residues. CDR1 SGHRS and CDR2 YFSETQ come from the germline V gene. Trimming took 4 bases from V and 3 from J, leaving 10 bases between them. CDR3 in amino acids: CASSTQGDTEAFF. The DNA for the CDR3 is TGCGCCAGCAGCACACAAGGGGACACTGAAGCTTTCTTT.

This CDR3 reads CASSQLGRADNEQFF. The CDR3 nucleotides read TGTGCCAGCAGCCAACTCGGGAGGGCAGACAATGAGCAGTTCTTC. This rearrangement joins TRBV14 to TRBJ2-1, with 8 bases that match TRBD2. Germline V gene data show CDR1 as SGHDN and CDR2 as FVKESK. V shed 2 bases, J shed 5 bases, and the junction held 5 bases outside the gene matches. The CDR3 totals 15 residues.

This chain links TRBV2 with TRBJ2-5; 7 nucleotides agree with TRBD2. The CDR3 covers 13 residues. Germline CDR1 is SNHLY and CDR2 is FYNNEI. V dropped 6 bases and J dropped 0; count of bases not matched to a gene: 1. CDR3 nucleotides: TGTGCCAGCAGGCGGGGGTACCAAGAGACCCAGTACTTC. This encodes CASRRGYQETQYF.

This chain links TRBV7-9 with TRBJ2-5; 9 bases map to TRBD1. In germline, CDR1 is SEHNR, CDR2 FQNEAQ (reference sequence). CDR3 length: 15 residues. V lost 5 bases and J lost 7; bases outside the gene matches: 11. The CDR3 DNA reads TGTGCCAGCAGCGGGTACAGGGGGCAGTCGGGGACCCAGTACTTC. Translating gives CASSGYRGQSGTQYF.